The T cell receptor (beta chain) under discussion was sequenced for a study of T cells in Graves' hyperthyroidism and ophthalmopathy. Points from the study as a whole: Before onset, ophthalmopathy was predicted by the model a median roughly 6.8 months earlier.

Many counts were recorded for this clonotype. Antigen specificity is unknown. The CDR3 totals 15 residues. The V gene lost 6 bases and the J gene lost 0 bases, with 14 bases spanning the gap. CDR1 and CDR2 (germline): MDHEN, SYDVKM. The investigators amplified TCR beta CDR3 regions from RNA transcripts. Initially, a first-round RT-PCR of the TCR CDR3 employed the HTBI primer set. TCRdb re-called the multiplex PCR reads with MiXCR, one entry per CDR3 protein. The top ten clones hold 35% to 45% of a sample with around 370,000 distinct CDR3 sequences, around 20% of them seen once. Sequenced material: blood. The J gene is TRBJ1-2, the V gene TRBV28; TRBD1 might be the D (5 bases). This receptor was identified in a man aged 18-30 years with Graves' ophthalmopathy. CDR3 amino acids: CASSGAEAANYGYTF. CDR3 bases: TGTGCCAGCAGCGGGGCGGAGGCAGCTAACTATGGCTACACCTTC.